This entry lists 20 T cell receptor beta chains sequenced from one sample in a study of T cell responses to AZD1222 COVID-19 vaccine. Repertoires were generated with immunoSEQ multiplex PCR, while TCRdb's copy carries only in-frame clones and drops some. Here the sample spans 45,000 to 65,000 clones, roughly 86% being singletons. Specimen: peripheral blood, collected 28 days after the second AZD1222 dose. These receptors came from an adult who received the AZD1222 COVID-19 vaccine.

This chain uses TRBV27 with TRBJ2-3, with 10 nucleotides matching TRBD2. The trim removed 3 bases at V and 1 base at J, leaving 7 bases unmatched. The CDR3 is made up of 17 amino acids. The germline CDR1 and CDR2 sequences are MNHEY and SMNVEV (reference sequence). The CDR3 DNA reads as TGTGCCAGCAGTTTGCGGACTAGCGGAGCCCGCACAGATACGCAGTATTTT. Translating gives CASSLRTSGARTDTQYF.

This chain links TRBV27 with TRBJ2-7, with 7 nucleotides matching TRBD1. The CDR3 consists of 15 residues. Germline loops: CDR1 MNHEY, CDR2 SMNVEV (reference sequence). V trimming: 5 bases; J trimming: 1 base; junction bases outside the gene matches: 8. The CDR3 here is CASSPRQGQSYEQYF. In DNA form, the CDR3 reads TGTGCCAGCAGTCCGCGACAGGGTCAGTCCTACGAGCAGTACTTC.

The chain links TRBV7-3 to TRBJ2-3; 7 bases are a match to TRBD1. Germline V gives CDR1 SGHTA, CDR2 FQGTGA. This CDR3 comprises 15 residues. V was pared by 4 bases and J by 4 bases, with 8 bases of the junction left unmatched. CDR3 in DNA: TGTGCCAGCAGCTCGCGACAGGGCTGGCCAGATACGCAGTATTTT. This translates into CASSSRQGWPDTQYF.

The J gene is TRBJ2-1, the V gene TRBV6-1; no clear D. Germline-derived CDR1 and CDR2 are MNHNS and SASEGT. Trimming stripped 0 bases from V and 7 bases from J, with 10 bases between. This CDR3 region has 14 residues. CDR3 in amino acids: CASSEARIQNEQFF. CDR3 nucleotides: TGTGCCAGCAGTGAAGCGAGGATCCAAAATGAGCAGTTCTTC.

This chain connects TRBV10-3 to TRBJ1-3; D unclear. Trimming removed 3 bases at V and 2 bases at J, with 11 bases between. The germline CDR1 and CDR2 sequences are ENHRY and SYGVKD. CDR3 length equals 15 residues. The CDR3 sequence is CAISDGSLTGNTIYF. The CDR3 bases are TGTGCCATCAGTGACGGGTCACTGACTGGAAACACCATATATTTT.

V and J are TRBV11-2 and TRBJ2-5, with D perhaps matching TRBD2 (6 bases). CDR1 and CDR2 (germline): SGHAT, FQNNGV. The germline V and J ends were trimmed by 10 bases and 0 bases, with 12 bases remaining between them. The CDR3 is 13 amino acids. The CDR3 sequence: CATGVGYQETQYF. DNA of the CDR3: TGTGCCACGGGGGTGGGGTACCAAGAGACCCAGTACTTC.

The chain joins TRBV29-1 to TRBJ2-7, with D perhaps TRBD2 (5 bases). Trimming took 0 bases from V and 5 from J, leaving 14 bases between them. CDR1 SQVTM and CDR2 ANQGSEA come from the germline V gene. There are 14 residues in the CDR3. This CDR3 is CSVEEGTGKDEQYF. CDR3 coding DNA: TGCAGCGTTGAAGAAGGTACGGGAAAGGACGAGCAGTACTTC.

This chain uses TRBV10-2 with TRBJ1-1; D perhaps matches TRBD1 (5 bases). CDR1 and CDR2 from the germline V gene are WSHSY and SAAADI. The CDR3 is 12 residues long. The V end was cut by 8 bases, the J end by 3 bases, with 10 bases between. The chain's CDR3 is CASGAGDTEAFF. DNA of the CDR3: TGCGCCAGCGGGGCTGGGGACACTGAAGCTTTCTTT.

The V and J genes are TRBV6-1 and TRBJ2-1, with D maybe TRBD1 (6 bases). Trimming stripped 3 bases from V and 8 bases from J, with 20 bases between. The CDR3 spans 16 residues. The germline V gene has CDR1 MNHNS and CDR2 SASEGT. The CDR3 reads CASSDNLMFRGDEQFF. DNA of the CDR3: TGTGCCAGCAGTGACAACCTAATGTTCAGGGGAGATGAGCAGTTCTTC.

V usage is TRBV7-9 and J usage is TRBJ1-6; D not certain. This CDR3 has 12 residues. Trimming removed 5 bases at V and 6 bases at J, with 5 bases between. The V gene's germline CDR1 is SEHNR and CDR2 FQNEAQ (reference sequence). CDR3 DNA sequence: TGTGCCAGCAGCCCTCCTAATTCACCCCTCCACTTT. Amino acids: CASSPPNSPLHF.

With respect to this clone: This same CDR3 is encoded by further DNA sequences in the sample. This chain connects TRBV5-1 to TRBJ2-7; D is unresolved. The CDR3 is 14 amino acids. CDR1 is SGHRS and CDR2 is YFSETQ in the germline V gene. The V end lost 0 bases, the J end lost 2 bases, and 9 bases lay between the germline ends. CDR3 sequence: CASSLAGQAYEQYF. The CDR3 coding sequence is TGCGCCAGCAGCTTGGCGGGTCAGGCCTACGAGCAGTACTTC.

V usage is TRBV4-1 and J usage is TRBJ2-5; 8 bases fit TRBD1. Per germline, CDR1 MGHRA and CDR2 YSYEKL. CDR3 size: 15 residues. Unmatched junction bases numbered 5, after V lost 0 bases and J lost 5 bases. CDR3 in DNA: TGCGCCAGCAGCCAAGACCTCAGGGGGCGGGAGACCCAGTACTTC. It yields the protein CASSQDLRGRETQYF.

The genes are TRBV24-1 and TRBJ1-5, with D unclear. CDR3 size: 13 residues. CDR1 KGHDR and CDR2 SFDVKD come from the germline V gene. V was clipped by 3 bases and J by 9 bases, with 11 bases between them. CDR3 sequence reads: CATSDTNLLPQHF. CDR3 DNA sequence: TGTGCCACCAGTGATACGAACCTCTTGCCCCAGCATTTT.

The genes are TRBV7-9 and TRBJ2-3, with 8 bases that match TRBD2. The CDR3 is 17 residues long. V dropped 2 bases and J dropped 0; count of bases not matched to a gene: 7. CDR1 and CDR2 from the germline V gene are SEHNR and FQNEAQ (reference sequence). CDR3 bases: TGTGCCAGCAGCTTATATCCGACTAGCGATAGCACAGATACGCAGTATTTT. Its translation: CASSLYPTSDSTDTQYF.

The CDR3 reads CASSRGAERDTQYF. The CDR3 DNA reads TGTGCCAGCAGCCGAGGGGCAGAGAGAGATACGCAGTATTTT. The rearrangement links TRBV11-3 to TRBJ2-3; either TRBD1 or TRBD2 may fit D (5 bases each). CDR1 SGHNT and CDR2 YENEEA come from the germline V gene. V was cut by 5 bases and J by 5 bases, with 14 bases left in between. CDR3 size: 14 residues.

This chain links TRBV7-9 with TRBJ2-7; 9 nucleotides line up with TRBD2. J gave up 0 bases and V 5 bases, and 11 bases lay outside the gene matches. The CDR3 has 17 amino acids. Germline CDR1 reads SEHNR; CDR2 reads FQNEAQ (reference sequence). The chain's CDR3 is CASSPRSLAGSSYEQYF. The DNA of the CDR3 is TGTGCCAGCAGCCCCCGGTCTCTAGCGGGAAGCTCCTACGAGCAGTACTTC.

The V and J genes are TRBV11-1 and TRBJ2-3, with 7 positions matching TRBD1. The V and J ends lost 4 bases and 1 base, in that order; junction bases with no gene match: 8. Per germline, CDR1 SGHAT and CDR2 FQDESV (reference sequence). This CDR3 contains 16 residues. CDR3 nucleotide sequence: TGTGCCAGCAGCTCGAGGACAGGACAAGGCACAGATACGCAGTATTTT. Its translation: CASSSRTGQGTDTQYF. The entire variable domain, with the rest obtained from reference TRBV11-1 and TRBJ2-3, is as follows: EAEVAQSPRYKITEKSQAVAFWCDPISGHATLYWYRQILGQGPELLVQFQDESVVDDSQLPKDRFSAERLKGVDSTLKIQPAELGDSAMYLCASSSRTGQGTDTQYFGPGTRLTVL.

The chain is built from TRBV18 and TRBJ2-5; TRBD2 might be the D (6 bases). CDR3 length: 14 amino acids. Trimming took off 8 bases at V and 4 bases at J, with 17 bases between the two ends. The germline gives CDR1 KGHSH, CDR2 LQKENI. CDR3 sequence reads: CASTEAGGPETQYF. The DNA of the CDR3 is TGTGCCAGCACAGAGGCTGGAGGGCCAGAGACCCAGTACTTC.

The table lists this clone with a few counts. This rearrangement joins TRBV5-6 to TRBJ2-5; 8 bases map to TRBD1. Germline V gene sequence: CDR1 SGHDT, CDR2 YYEEEE. This CDR3 contains 14 residues. V dropped 0 bases and J dropped 5; count of bases not matched to a gene: 3. CDR3 loop: CASSLGTGRETQYF. DNA of the CDR3: TGTGCCAGCAGCTTGGGGACAGGGAGGGAGACCCAGTACTTC.

This sequence joins TRBV3-1 (or the pseudogene TRBV3-2) and TRBJ2-4; tentatively, D is TRBD2 (6 bases). The germline V gene encodes CDR1 LGHDT and CDR2 YNNKEL (reference sequence). This CDR3 has 15 amino acids. V lost 1 base and J 6 bases, leaving 13 bases between the germline ends. CDR3 in DNA: TGTGCCAGCAGCCAAGGCGTCGGGAGTTCAAACATTCAGTACTTC. Its protein product is CASSQGVGSSNIQYF.